This TCR beta chain derives from a study of cytomegalovirus exposure and HLA in healthy donors. With 60 Vbeta and 13 Jbeta primers, the PCR was carried out. Here immunoSEQ multiplex PCR was the method, and the copy in TCRdb shows in-frame clones only, minus some. The table lists 150,000 or so clones, roughly 80% of them singletons. V gave up 0 bases and J gave up 7 bases, with 16 bases separating them. Germline lookup yields CDR1 MNHEY and CDR2 SVGAGI. CDR3 length: 15 amino acids. The chain couples TRBV6-5 to TRBJ2-7, with D perhaps TRBD1 (5 bases). The receptor was derived from a female donor in good health and CMV-seronegative. Source material: PBMCs. Here the CDR3 DNA reads TGTGCCAGCAGTTACTCGATGGGGCCTCTCTTGGAGCAGTACTTC. Protein: CASSYSMGPLLEQYF.